This is a list of T cell receptor beta chains from one sample in a study of cytomegalovirus exposure and HLA in healthy donors. Measured with immunoSEQ multiplex PCR; TCRdb has only the in-frame clones, and not every one. The data hold about 150,000 clones, with about 72% observed a single time. The sequenced material came from PBMCs. Receptors originate from a man aged 35 to 55 in good health and CMV-seronegative. The CDR3 runs from the conserved cysteine through the conserved F or W. The order of the fields is D gene, V gene, J gene, clone size, CDR3 protein, CDR3 DNA. A D gene is named only where the DNA matches it firmly. Not all rows give a size; the values are once, few, many and, for expanded clones, a class.

D gene: .; V gene: TRBV27; J gene: TRBJ1-5; clone size: .; CDR3 protein: CASSLSKGSNQPQHF; CDR3 DNA: TGTGCCAGCAGTTTATCGAAGGGGAGCAATCAGCCCCAGCATTTT
D gene: TRBD1; V gene: TRBV27; J gene: TRBJ1-4; clone size: few; CDR3 protein: CASSWDRVATNEKLFF; CDR3 DNA: TGTGCCAGCAGTTGGGACAGAGTTGCAACTAATGAAAAACTGTTTTTT
D gene: .; V gene: TRBV7-3; J gene: TRBJ1-5; clone size: .; CDR3 protein: CASSLRGAYSNQPQHF; CDR3 DNA: TGTGCCAGCAGCTTAAGGGGAGCGTATAGCAATCAGCCCCAGCATTTT
D gene: .; V gene: TRBV6-1; J gene: TRBJ1-3; clone size: few; CDR3 protein: CASSGGFSGNTIYF; CDR3 DNA: TGTGCCAGCAGTGGCGGCTTCTCTGGAAACACCATATATTTT
D gene: TRBD1; V gene: TRBV4-1; J gene: TRBJ1-2; clone size: .; CDR3 protein: CASSQVPGTGGFGYTF; CDR3 DNA: TGCGCCAGCAGCCAAGTGCCAGGGACAGGCGGTTTTGGCTACACCTTC
D gene: .; V gene: TRBV7-9; J gene: TRBJ2-7; clone size: once; CDR3 protein: CASSPPNYEQYF; CDR3 DNA: TGTGCCAGCAGCCCCCCCAACTACGAGCAGTACTTC
D gene: .; V gene: TRBV29-1; J gene: TRBJ1-4; clone size: once; CDR3 protein: CSVGVQEKLFF; CDR3 DNA: TGCAGCGTTGGGGTACAGGAAAAACTGTTTTTT
D gene: TRBD1; V gene: TRBV19; J gene: TRBJ2-7; clone size: few; CDR3 protein: CASSLRDRAKNEQYF; CDR3 DNA: TGTGCCAGTAGTCTCCGGGACAGGGCGAAGAACGAGCAGTACTTC
D gene: TRBD1; V gene: TRBV10-3; J gene: TRBJ1-2; clone size: few; CDR3 protein: CAISETTGARLGGGYTF; CDR3 DNA: TGTGCCATCAGTGAGACCACAGGGGCACGTCTTGGGGGGGGCTACACCTTC
D gene: .; V gene: TRBV28; J gene: TRBJ1-1; clone size: .; CDR3 protein: CASMYTPMNTEAFF; CDR3 DNA: TGTGCCAGCATGTATACACCCATGAACACTGAAGCTTTCTTT
D gene: TRBD1; V gene: TRBV2; J gene: TRBJ1-5; clone size: .; CDR3 protein: CASSRQGARGQPQHF; CDR3 DNA: TGTGCCAGCAGTAGACAGGGGGCGCGGGGACAGCCCCAGCATTTT
D gene: .; V gene: TRBV4-2; J gene: TRBJ1-2; clone size: .; CDR3 protein: CASSHPLREELSSNYGYTF; CDR3 DNA: TGTGCCAGCAGCCACCCCCTTAGGGAGGAGCTTTCCTCTAACTATGGCTACACCTTC
D gene: TRBD2; V gene: TRBV23-1; J gene: TRBJ2-7; clone size: .; CDR3 protein: CASRCRAAGGDEQYF; CDR3 DNA: TGCGCCAGCAGGTGCCGAGCGGCGGGAGGCGACGAGCAGTACTTC
D gene: .; V gene: TRBV27; J gene: TRBJ2-3; clone size: .; CDR3 protein: CAARGGTDTQYF; CDR3 DNA: TGTGCCGCCCGGGGAGGCACAGATACGCAGTATTTT
D gene: .; V gene: TRBV9; J gene: TRBJ1-1; clone size: .; CDR3 protein: CASGRAGTEAFF; CDR3 DNA: TGTGCCAGCGGCCGTGCGGGCACTGAAGCTTTCTTT
D gene: TRBD1; V gene: TRBV5-4; J gene: TRBJ1-2; clone size: .; CDR3 protein: CASSGTDRGVYGYTF; CDR3 DNA: TGTGCCAGCAGCGGCACGGACAGGGGGGTCTATGGCTACACCTTC
D gene: TRBD1; V gene: TRBV5-1; J gene: TRBJ2-5; clone size: .; CDR3 protein: CASSRDSQETQYF; CDR3 DNA: TGCGCCAGCAGCCGGGACAGCCAAGAGACCCAGTACTTC
D gene: TRBD2; V gene: TRBV30; J gene: TRBJ2-1; clone size: .; CDR3 protein: CAWSERDTYNEQFF; CDR3 DNA: TGTGCCTGGAGTGAGCGGGATACCTACAATGAGCAGTTCTTC
D gene: .; V gene: TRBV7-2; J gene: TRBJ1-3; clone size: .; CDR3 protein: CASSLAGTVGNTIYF; CDR3 DNA: TGTGCCAGCAGCTTAGCTGGGACTGTTGGAAACACCATATATTTT
D gene: TRBD1; V gene: TRBV5-4; J gene: TRBJ2-1; clone size: .; CDR3 protein: CASSSYRGPLFNEQFF; CDR3 DNA: TGTGCCAGCAGCTCCTACAGGGGCCCCCTTTTTAATGAGCAGTTCTTC
D gene: .; V gene: TRBV4-3; J gene: TRBJ1-1; clone size: few; CDR3 protein: CASSLGGGGAEAFF; CDR3 DNA: TGCGCCAGCAGCCTCGGTGGAGGGGGGGCTGAAGCTTTCTTT
D gene: .; V gene: TRBV5-1; J gene: TRBJ2-1; clone size: .; CDR3 protein: CASSLDTSYNEQFF; CDR3 DNA: TGCGCCAGCAGCCTGGACACCTCCTACAATGAGCAGTTCTTC
D gene: .; V gene: TRBV12-5; J gene: TRBJ1-5; clone size: .; CDR3 protein: CASGLDSRRGQPQHF; CDR3 DNA: TGTGCTAGTGGTTTGGACTCCCGCCGTGGTCAGCCCCAGCATTTT
D gene: TRBD2; V gene: TRBV2; J gene: TRBJ2-5; clone size: few; CDR3 protein: CASSGQAGGPETQYF; CDR3 DNA: TGTGCCAGCAGTGGACAAGCGGGGGGGCCAGAGACCCAGTACTTC
D gene: TRBD2; V gene: TRBV13; J gene: TRBJ2-7; clone size: .; CDR3 protein: CASSLTSGDTYEQYF; CDR3 DNA: TGTGCCAGCAGCTTGACTAGCGGAGACACCTACGAGCAGTACTTC
D gene: TRBD1; V gene: TRBV5-1; J gene: TRBJ1-1; clone size: .; CDR3 protein: CASSYTGVVSEAFF; CDR3 DNA: TGCGCCAGCAGTTATACAGGGGTAGTTTCTGAAGCTTTCTTT
D gene: .; V gene: TRBV29-1; J gene: TRBJ2-1; clone size: .; CDR3 protein: CSVERGQTSYNEQFF; CDR3 DNA: TGCAGCGTTGAACGCGGACAGACCTCCTACAATGAGCAGTTCTTC